This T cell receptor beta chain came from a study of cytomegalovirus exposure and HLA in healthy donors. In the study overall: Early released data had 80 million or so unique TCRs, all coming from HLA-typed donors. The study's findings and limits: Sequencing probably produced one cluster of sequence variants that were highly shared. HLA restriction was apparent for most CMV-associated TCR beta chains in a later analysis.

Comment on this clone: Its specificity is not known.

This PCR relied on a set of 60 Vbeta primers and 13 Jbeta primers. Clones were sequenced by immunoSEQ multiplex PCR, and TCRdb holds only the in-frame ones, with some missing. The sample records over 100,000 clones, over 65% being singletons. Sequenced material: PBMCs. The source of this sequence is a man aged 35 to 55 in good health and CMV-seronegative.

The CDR3 region is CASSLRFPSAETQYF. The CDR3 DNA reads as TGTGCCAGCAGCTTACGTTTCCCTAGCGCAGAGACCCAGTACTTC. This sequence joins TRBV7-8 and TRBJ2-5; maybe TRBD2 (6 bases). The ends were cut back, 2 bases at V and 4 bases at J, with 14 bases in the middle. This CDR3 has 15 amino acids. Per germline, CDR1 SGHVS and CDR2 FQNEAQ. The full variable domain, in which reference TRBV7-8 and TRBJ2-5 provide the parts outside the CDR3, is GAGVSQSPRYKVAKRGQDVALRCDPISGHVSLFWYQQALGQGPEFLTYFQNEAQLDKSGLPSDRFFAERPEGSVSTLKIQRTQQEDSAVYLCASSLRFPSAETQYFGPGTRLLVL.